A selection of T cell receptor beta chains follows, all from one sample in a study of shared T cell receptors in the human thymus. The protocol was immunoSEQ multiplex PCR, while the TCRdb copy is restricted to in-frame clones and leaves out a portion. The sample yields about 400,000 clones, roughly 94% seen once. The sequenced sample was thymocytes. Receptors originate from a human donor. The CDR3 runs from the conserved cysteine through the conserved F or W. The order of the fields is J gene, V gene, CDR3 protein.

j_call: TRBJ1-3; v_call: TRBV7-8; cdr3_aa: CASLTGNTIYF
j_call: TRBJ2-1; v_call: TRBV5-1; cdr3_aa: CASTGGVNEQFF
j_call: TRBJ2-3; v_call: TRBV7-9; cdr3_aa: CASSFGTGDQDTQYF
j_call: TRBJ1-3; v_call: TRBV6-5; cdr3_aa: CASSQDRGVGNTIYF
j_call: TRBJ1-2; v_call: TRBV7-2; cdr3_aa: CASSLVVVNYGYTF
j_call: TRBJ2-1; v_call: TRBV7-9; cdr3_aa: CASSLGRGSSYNEQFF
j_call: TRBJ2-1; v_call: TRBV15; cdr3_aa: CATSRESRDRSYNEQFF
j_call: TRBJ2-1; v_call: TRBV28; cdr3_aa: CASSPSQGGSYNEQFF
j_call: TRBJ2-3; v_call: TRBV28; cdr3_aa: CASSLLQASGHRSDTQYF
j_call: TRBJ1-2; v_call: TRBV28; cdr3_aa: CAARQPPLYGYTF
j_call: TRBJ1-5; v_call: TRBV2; cdr3_aa: CASRGVGDDGNQPQHF
j_call: TRBJ1-6; v_call: TRBV10-3; cdr3_aa: CAISDKVGAYSPLHF
j_call: TRBJ2-7; v_call: TRBV18; cdr3_aa: CASSPSGGNYEQYF
j_call: TRBJ2-3; v_call: TRBV9; cdr3_aa: CASSAGGTPIDTQYF
j_call: TRBJ2-1; v_call: TRBV4-3; cdr3_aa: CASSHLTHEQFF
j_call: TRBJ2-7; v_call: TRBV7-2; cdr3_aa: CASSHPPLTGYYEQYF
j_call: TRBJ2-4; v_call: TRBV28; cdr3_aa: CASHPGQESPELAKNIQYF
j_call: TRBJ1-3; v_call: TRBV7-9; cdr3_aa: CASSLAQGLGNTIYF
j_call: TRBJ2-2; v_call: TRBV27; cdr3_aa: CASSLNRNTGELFF
j_call: TRBJ1-1; v_call: TRBV28; cdr3_aa: CASSFGGQHTEAFF
j_call: TRBJ2-3; v_call: TRBV7-3; cdr3_aa: CASSLRTDTDTQYF
j_call: TRBJ2-7; v_call: TRBV2; cdr3_aa: CASSGLAGEYEQYF
j_call: TRBJ1-2; v_call: TRBV6-6; cdr3_aa: CAGCPGPNYGYTF
j_call: TRBJ2-5; v_call: TRBV4-1; cdr3_aa: CASSQEDDQETQYF
j_call: TRBJ2-7; v_call: TRBV28; cdr3_aa: CASSPGTGYEQYF
j_call: TRBJ2-7; v_call: TRBV30; cdr3_aa: CAWSSTPRTRYEQYF
j_call: TRBJ1-1; v_call: TRBV28; cdr3_aa: CVASEQILNTEAFF